What follows are 4 T cell receptor beta chains derived from one specimen sequenced in a study of blood T cells in healthy people across ages. Next came a second PCR, run for about 7 to 12 cycles, which used a sample-barcoded 5' primer along with a J-beta primer mix. TCRdb called the 5' RACE reads again in MiXCR, with one record for every CDR3 protein. The sample contains roughly 1.4 million distinct CDR3 sequences, roughly 60% of which appear only once. What was sequenced was blood. The source of these receptors is a young man in good health.

The chain links TRBV29-1 to TRBJ2-1, with a tentative D call TRBD2 (6 bases). V lost 8 bases, J lost 5 bases, and 10 bases lay in between. CDR1 and CDR2 (germline): SQVTM, ANQGSEA. This CDR3 has 11 amino acids. The CDR3 reads CSSGLNNEQFF. The CDR3 region has the DNA TGCAGCAGCGGACTAAACAATGAGCAGTTCTTC.

Here the CDR3 DNA reads TGCAGTGCTCTTTCTTACGAGCAGTACTTC. It is translated as CSALSYEQYF. This chain joins TRBV20-1 and TRBJ2-7; D unresolved. This CDR3 contains 10 residues. With 5 bases removed from V and 4 bases from J, the gap between germline ends came to 6 bases. Per germline, CDR1 DFQATT and CDR2 SNEGSKA (reference sequence).

The CDR3 nucleotides read TGTGCCAGCAAGACTTGGGACGGGTTCTACGAGCAGTACTTC. Translation gives CASKTWDGFYEQYF. The V and J genes are TRBV28 and TRBJ2-7; D might be TRBD1 or TRBD2, each matching 5 bases. V was trimmed by 7 bases and J by 3 bases, leaving 16 bases between them. CDR1 MDHEN and CDR2 SYDVKM come from the germline V gene. The CDR3 extends over 14 amino acids.

This chain uses TRBV20-1 with TRBJ1-2; TRBD1 is a possible D gene (6 bases). Trimming took off 6 bases at V and 0 bases at J, with 23 bases between the two ends. This CDR3 has 17 amino acids. Germline V gene lookup returns CDR1 DFQATT and CDR2 SNEGSKA (reference sequence). DNA for the CDR3: TGCAGTGCCCGACCCCTGGACAGCCCAGAAGCTAACTATGGCTACACCTTC. It translates to CSARPLDSPEANYGYTF.